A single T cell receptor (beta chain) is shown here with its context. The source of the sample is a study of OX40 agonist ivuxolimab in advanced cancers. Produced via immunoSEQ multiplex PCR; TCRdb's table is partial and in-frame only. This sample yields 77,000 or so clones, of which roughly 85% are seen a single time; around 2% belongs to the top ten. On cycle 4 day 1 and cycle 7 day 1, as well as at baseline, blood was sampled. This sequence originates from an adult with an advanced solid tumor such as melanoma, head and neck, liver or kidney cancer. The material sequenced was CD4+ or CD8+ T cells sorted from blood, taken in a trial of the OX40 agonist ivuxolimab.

The CDR3 here is CASSDQGRTEAFF. DNA of the CDR3: TGTGCCAGCAGTGATCAGGGACGAACTGAAGCTTTCTTT. The V gene is TRBV2, the J gene TRBJ1-1; a possible D gene is TRBD1 (5 bases). Germline V gene data show CDR1 as SNHLY and CDR2 as FYNNEI. The CDR3 has 13 amino acids. Between the trimmed V and J ends, which lost 3 bases and 5 bases, there was a span of 10 bases. Together with reference TRBV2 and TRBJ1-1, the CDR3 gives the full variable domain: EPEVTQTPSHQVTQMGQEVILRCVPISNHLYFYWYRQILGQKVEFLVSFYNNEISEKSEIFDDQFSVERPDGSNFTLKIRSTKLEDSAMYFCASSDQGRTEAFFGQGTRLTVV.